Listed below are T cell receptor beta chains from one sample, sequenced in a study of blood T cell repertoires in COVID-19. Sequencing was performed with immunoSEQ multiplex PCR; in TCRdb, only in-frame clones are kept and a portion is missing. This sample has fewer than 140,000 clones, with 70% to 75% found just once. Sequenced: peripheral blood. Receptor source: a human donor with acute or convalescent COVID-19. The donor label of this sample is uncertain. Both conserved end residues are part of each CDR3. The D gene is left open where the match is weak. Where a row states a size, it is once, few, many or the class of an expanded clone; other rows omit it.

d_call,v_call,j_call,cdr3_length,clone_size,cdr3_aa,cdr3_nt
-,TRBV5-1,TRBJ1-6,15,-,CASSLAAGRGSPLHF,TGCGCCAGCAGCTTGGCCGCAGGGAGGGGTTCACCCCTCCACTTT
-,TRBV6-1,TRBJ1-1,16,-,CASSDLRGYMNTEAFF,TGTGCCAGCAGTGATCTCCGCGGCTACATGAACACTGAAGCTTTCTTT
TRBD1,TRBV18,TRBJ2-2,17,-,CASSPALGRGHTGELFF,TGTGCCAGCTCACCGGCCCTAGGCAGGGGGCACACCGGGGAGCTGTTTTTT
-,TRBV7-8,TRBJ1-2,12,-,CASSRDTYGYTF,TGTGCCAGCAGCCGGGACACCTATGGCTACACCTTC
-,TRBV7-2,TRBJ2-5,14,-,CASSLESGAWTQYF,TGTGCCAGCAGCTTAGAGTCTGGGGCGTGGACCCAGTACTTC
TRBD1,TRBV28,TRBJ1-1,14,-,CASSPTGGNTEAFF,TGTGCCAGCAGCCCGACAGGGGGTAACACTGAAGCTTTCTTT
-,TRBV2,TRBJ1-2,10,-,CASRSYGYTF,TGTGCCAGCAGGAGTTATGGCTACACCTTC
-,TRBV19,TRBJ1-5,15,few,CASNLGTYTGQPQHF,TGTGCCAGTAATCTCGGGACTTACACCGGTCAGCCCCAGCATTTT
TRBD2,TRBV5-1,TRBJ2-3,19,-,CASSSPASGGNPSTDTQYF,TGCGCCAGCAGCTCCCCAGCTAGCGGGGGAAACCCTAGCACAGATACGCAGTATTTT
-,TRBV4-2,TRBJ1-2,15,-,CASSQDLDRFYGYTF,TGTGCCAGCAGCCAAGATTTGGACAGATTCTATGGCTACACCTTC
TRBD1,TRBV7-9,TRBJ1-3,15,many,CASSPSGGGGNTIYF,TGTGCCAGCAGCCCTTCAGGGGGTGGTGGAAACACCATATATTTT
-,TRBV27,TRBJ1-2,13,-,CASRDLGQGIYTF,TGTGCCAGCAGAGACTTAGGGCAGGGGATCTACACCTTC
TRBD1,TRBV30,TRBJ1-2,14,-,CAWSKDRGVYGYTF,TGTGCCTGGAGTAAGGACAGGGGAGTCTATGGCTACACCTTC
-,TRBV4-1,TRBJ1-3,15,-,CASSQGGFVGNTIYF,TGCGCCAGCAGCCAAGGAGGGTTTGTTGGAAACACCATATATTTT
-,TRBV21-1,TRBJ2-1,16,-,CASSLPGQRYYNEQFF,TGTGCCAGCAGCTTGCCTGGACAGCGATACTACAATGAGCAGTTCTTC
-,TRBV4-1,TRBJ2-2,15,-,CASSQEDPRARELFF,TGCGCCAGCAGCCAAGAGGACCCGCGGGCGAGGGAGCTGTTTTTT
-,TRBV3-1/TRBV3-2,TRBJ1-5,15,-,CASSRVPGTNQPQHF,TGTGCCAGCAGCCGAGTGCCCGGGACAAATCAGCCCCAGCATTTT
-,TRBV12-5,TRBJ2-1,15,once,CASGPGDPSYNEQFF,TGTGCTAGTGGTCCGGGGGATCCTTCCTACAATGAGCAGTTCTTC
TRBD1,TRBV4-2,TRBJ1-3,16,-,CASSQVGQGDGNTIYF,TGTGCCAGCAGCCAAGTTGGACAGGGGGATGGAAACACCATATATTTT
TRBD2,TRBV5-4,TRBJ2-3,18,-,CASSLGPSGGMGADTQYF,TGTGCCAGCAGCTTGGGTCCTAGCGGGGGGATGGGTGCAGATACGCAGTATTTT